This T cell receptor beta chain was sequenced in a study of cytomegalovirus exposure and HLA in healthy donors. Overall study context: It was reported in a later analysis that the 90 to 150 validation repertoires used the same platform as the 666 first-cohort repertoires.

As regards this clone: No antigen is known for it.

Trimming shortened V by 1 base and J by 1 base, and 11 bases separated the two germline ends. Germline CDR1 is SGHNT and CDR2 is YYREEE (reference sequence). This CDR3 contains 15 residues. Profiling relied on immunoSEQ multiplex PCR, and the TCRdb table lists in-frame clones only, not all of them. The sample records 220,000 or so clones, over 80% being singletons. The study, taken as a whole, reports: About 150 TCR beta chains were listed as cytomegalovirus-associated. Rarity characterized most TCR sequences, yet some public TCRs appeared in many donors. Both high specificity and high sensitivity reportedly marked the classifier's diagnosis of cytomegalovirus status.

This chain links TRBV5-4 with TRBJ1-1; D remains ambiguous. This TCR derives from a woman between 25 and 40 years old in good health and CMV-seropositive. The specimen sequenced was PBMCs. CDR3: CASSLLDAGNTEAFF. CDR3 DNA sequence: TGTGCCAGCAGCTTGCTGGACGCCGGGAACACTGAAGCTTTCTTT.